A single sample is the source of the 32 T cell receptor beta chains below, sequenced in a study of spatial heterogeneity in lung cancer. Time point meaning: sample taken at primary tumor resection. Whole RNA came from tumor, nontumor lung or frozen PBMC and was sequenced without being sorted. One entry per CDR3 protein, called by TCRdb with MiXCR from the 5' RACE reads. The data hold about 12,000 distinct CDR3 sequences, with roughly 6.2% observed a single time. The sequencing used normal lung tissue next to the tumor, collected at surgery. All receptors come from a male donor with early-stage non-small cell lung cancer.

A few counts support this clonotype. This beta chain slipped into a library made for alpha chains as a stray read, so its size is not meaningful. The chain combines TRBV6-2 or TRBV6-3 with TRBJ1-5, with D maybe TRBD1 (5 bases). The V and J ends lost 1 base and 4 bases respectively, with 8 bases between them. The CDR3 totals 14 residues. Germline-derived CDR1 and CDR2 are MNHEY and SVGEGT. The CDR3 protein is CASSYLQENQPQHF. The CDR3 DNA reads as TGTGCCAGCAGTTACTTACAGGAAAATCAGCCCCAGCATTTT.

Ten or more counts support this clonotype. A library prepared for alpha chains yielded this beta chain as an off-target read; its size is of little meaning. This rearrangement joins TRBV2 to TRBJ2-7; D possibly corresponds to TRBD1 (5 bases). This CDR3 is built from 12 residues. Germline-derived CDR1 and CDR2 are SNHLY and FYNNEI. The V end was cut by 6 bases, the J end by 0 bases, with 6 bases between. The CDR3: CASRDISYEQYF. CDR3 DNA sequence: TGTGCCAGCAGGGACATCTCCTACGAGCAGTACTTC.

Remarks on this clonotype: This beta chain is a stray sequence in a library constructed for alpha chains; its clone size is not meaningful. The CDR3 loop reads CASSVQSSYEQYF. CDR3 bases: TGTGCCAGCAGCGTCCAGAGCTCCTACGAGCAGTACTTC. The rearrangement links TRBV7-2 to TRBJ2-7; unclear D gene. V shed 5 bases and J shed 0 bases, with 8 bases lying between them. This CDR3 comprises 13 residues. Germline V gives CDR1 SGHTA, CDR2 FQGNSA.

This clonotype was counted at least ten times. Since the library was made to target alpha chains, this beta chain is a stray read and its abundance is not meaningful. The chain carries TRBV6-2 or TRBV6-3 and TRBJ2-3, with 8 positions matching TRBD2. The V segment lost 5 bases and the J segment 2 bases; nucleotides outside the gene matches: 12. In germline, CDR1 is MNHEY, CDR2 SVGEGT. The CDR3 has 17 residues. In DNA form, the CDR3 reads TGTGCCAGCAGTCGCCTTACGACTAGCGCTTTCACAGATACGCAGTATTTT. Its translation: CASSRLTTSAFTDTQYF.

This clonotype was seen repeatedly, ten times or more. This beta chain was picked up by a library intended for alpha chains and is off target, so its count carries little meaning. The chain couples TRBV6-5 to TRBJ1-3, with TRBD1 matching 9 bases. Germline-derived CDR1 and CDR2 are MNHEY and SVGAGI. This CDR3 has 14 residues. The junction had 2 bases not matched to a gene; V was cut back by 6 bases and J by 2 bases. CDR3 sequence (DNA): TGTGCCAGCAGCAGGACAGGGGCTGGAAACACCATATATTTT. It encodes CASSRTGAGNTIYF.

This clonotype rates as large. This beta chain is off target for a library built for alpha chains, so its abundance means little. The rearrangement links TRBV5-1 to TRBJ2-1; D is unresolved. CDR1 and CDR2 from the germline V gene are SGHRS and YFSETQ. CDR3 length equals 13 residues. The V end was cut by 4 bases, the J end by 8 bases, with 13 bases between. In DNA form, the CDR3 reads TGCGCCAGCAGCGAAGGTTACTTGGATGAGCAGTTCTTC. Encoded protein: CASSEGYLDEQFF.

This clonotype was counted many times. This beta chain is a stray read from a library made for alpha chains; its abundance is not meaningful. The chain combines TRBV12-3 or TRBV12-4 with TRBJ2-1; D not certain. The CDR3 spans 14 residues. V lost 7 bases and J 5 bases, leaving 15 bases between the germline ends. The CDR3 protein is CASIRAAGNNEQFF. The CDR3 DNA reads TGTGCCAGCATCCGCGCGGCTGGGAACAATGAGCAGTTCTTC.

This clonotype was observed many times. In a library made to pick up alpha chains, this beta chain is a stray read with a size that means little. V gene TRBV20-1 combines with J gene TRBJ1-2; 10 positions agree with TRBD1. The CDR3 spans 16 residues. CDR1 is DFQATT, CDR2 SNEGSKA, per germline (reference sequence). The V segment lost 7 bases and the J segment 3 bases; nucleotides outside the gene matches: 14. The CDR3 here is CSVPPYGQGDDYGYTF. CDR3 bases: TGCAGTGTTCCGCCCTACGGACAGGGGGACGACTATGGCTACACCTTC.

At least ten counts were recorded for this clonotype. Since the library was made to target alpha chains, this beta chain is a stray read and its abundance is not meaningful. The chain combines TRBV12-3 or TRBV12-4 with TRBJ2-3, with TRBD1 matching 8 bases. This CDR3 comprises 15 residues. The V gene end was trimmed by 6 bases and the J gene end by 2 bases; junction bases not matched to a gene: 7. The CDR3 DNA sequence: TGTGCCAGCAGCATAGGACAGGGACTCACAGATACGCAGTATTTT. This translates into CASSIGQGLTDTQYF.

This clonotype is judged medium-sized. A library prepared for alpha chains yielded this beta chain as an off-target read; its size is of little meaning. This rearrangement joins TRBV7-2 to TRBJ2-7, with 7 bases identical to TRBD1. From germline, CDR1 is SGHTA and CDR2 FQGNSA. J was trimmed by 4 bases and V by 1 base; bases with no gene match: 4. The CDR3 loop spans 14 amino acids. CDR3 in DNA: TGTGCCAGCAGCTTAGATAACAGGGGATACGAGCAGTACTTC. Translating it yields CASSLDNRGYEQYF.

This clonotype showed up many times. Found in a library prepared for alpha chains, this beta chain is an off-target read, and its abundance has little meaning. This sequence joins TRBV12-5 and TRBJ1-2; TRBD1 agrees at 8 bases. This CDR3 has 16 amino acids. Germline values: CDR1 LGHNT, CDR2 FRNRAP. J gave up 4 bases and V 4 bases, and 11 bases lay outside the gene matches. CDR3 loop: CASGSLGTGSFYGYTF. Here the CDR3 DNA reads TGTGCTAGTGGTTCCCTCGGGACAGGCTCATTCTATGGCTACACCTTC.

This clonotype came up many times. Since it is a stray read in a library aimed at alpha chains, this beta chain has a size that is not meaningful. This sequence joins TRBV6-5 and TRBJ1-2, with D possibly being TRBD1 (5 bases). Per the germline V gene, CDR1 is MNHEY and CDR2 is SVGAGI. The CDR3 length is 15 residues. The V and J ends lost 5 bases and 3 bases respectively, with 16 bases between them. CDR3: CASSGSGTKDYGYTF. The CDR3 DNA follows: TGTGCCAGCAGTGGTTCGGGGACGAAAGACTATGGCTACACCTTC.

There are many counts of this clonotype. This beta chain represents an off-target read in a library built for alpha chains; its size is of limited meaning. The rearrangement uses TRBV12-3 or TRBV12-4 and TRBJ1-1; a possible D gene is TRBD1 (5 bases). This CDR3 comprises 11 residues. With 8 bases removed from V and 1 base from J, the gap between germline ends came to 5 bases. In nucleotides, the CDR3 is TGTGCCAGCCAGGGGAACACTGAAGCTTTCTTT. This sequence encodes CASQGNTEAFF.

This clonotype came up many times. Since the library was made to target alpha chains, this beta chain is a stray read and its abundance is not meaningful. The V gene is TRBV15, the J gene TRBJ1-5, with a possible D match to TRBD1 (5 bases). The CDR3 spans 15 residues. V was pared by 5 bases and J by 1 base, with 12 bases between. CDR1 is LNHNV and CDR2 is YYDKDF in the germline V gene (reference sequence). CDR3 DNA sequence: TGTGCCACCAGCGCCGGGACTGAGAGCAATCAGCCCCAGCATTTT. Translation: CATSAGTESNQPQHF.

This clonotype was counted many times. Being off target in a library aimed at alpha chains, this beta chain has a size of little meaning. The rearrangement uses TRBV20-1 and TRBJ2-4; the match to TRBD1 covers 9 bases. Germline loops: CDR1 DFQATT, CDR2 SNEGSKA (reference sequence). The CDR3 totals 14 residues. V trimming: 4 bases; J trimming: 0 bases; junction bases outside the gene matches: 1. The CDR3 bases are TGCAGTGCTATGACAGGGGGAGCCAAAAACATTCAGTACTTC. Translation: CSAMTGGAKNIQYF.

This clonotype showed up many times. This beta chain appears as a stray read in a library generated for alpha chains; its size is not informative. This chain joins TRBV5-1 and TRBJ2-3; weak D call: TRBD1 (6 bases). This CDR3 comprises 15 residues. Germline CDR1 is SGHRS and CDR2 is YFSETQ. Trimming took 4 bases from V and 2 from J, leaving 14 bases between them. CDR3 in DNA: TGCGCCAGCAGCCAGACTGGGGGCATCACAGATACGCAGTATTTT. Its protein product is CASSQTGGITDTQYF.

About this clonotype itself: Because this beta chain is a stray read in a library intended to capture alpha chains, its abundance should not be given much weight. The chain uses TRBV4-3 and TRBJ2-5, with D possibly being TRBD1 (5 bases). Trimming stripped 1 base from V and 2 bases from J, with 8 bases between. The germline CDR1 and CDR2 sequences are LGHNA and YSLEER. The CDR3 consists of 14 residues. The CDR3 sequence is CASSQGQKQETQYF. In DNA, the CDR3 is TGCGCCAGCAGCCAAGGACAGAAACAAGAGACCCAGTACTTC.

Ten or more counts support this clonotype. This beta chain is a stray sequence in a library constructed for alpha chains; its clone size is not meaningful. This rearrangement joins TRBV6-4 to TRBJ1-1, with D perhaps TRBD1 (5 bases). The CDR3 totals 13 residues. With 6 bases removed from V and 1 base from J, the gap between germline ends came to 9 bases. Germline V gene sequence: CDR1 MRHNA, CDR2 SNTAGT. CDR3 nucleotides: TGTGCCAGCAGCAAGACAGCGAACACTGAAGCTTTCTTT. The encoded protein is CASSKTANTEAFF.

This clonotype was observed a few times. This beta chain is a stray sequence in a library constructed for alpha chains; its clone size is not meaningful. The chain joins TRBV12-3 or TRBV12-4 to TRBJ1-5; the D gene is possibly TRBD1 (5 bases). The CDR3 is 14 amino acids. V dropped 6 bases and J dropped 2 bases, with 11 bases sitting between them. CDR3 coding DNA: TGTGCCAGCAGATTCGGGACTGGCAATCAGCCCCAGCATTTT. This encodes CASRFGTGNQPQHF.

This clonotype has a count of ten or more. Because the library targeted alpha chains, this beta chain is an off-target read whose size means little. The V gene is TRBV13, the J gene TRBJ2-2; D is perhaps TRBD2 (7 bases). The CDR3 contains 15 residues. Looked up from germline, CDR1 is PRHDT and CDR2 is FYEKMQ (reference sequence). Trimming took 5 bases from V and 2 from J, leaving 12 bases between them. The CDR3 DNA follows: TGTGCCAGCAGCAGGGGGAGGGCCAACACCGGGGAGCTGTTTTTT. Translating gives CASSRGRANTGELFF.

Within the sample, this clonotype is medium-sized. With the library built for alpha chains, this beta chain is off target and its frequency is not meaningful. The J gene is TRBJ2-2, the V gene TRBV11-2; D uncertain. V lost 3 bases, J lost 5 bases, and 10 bases lay in between. CDR3 length: 14 amino acids. Germline-derived CDR1 and CDR2 are SGHAT and FQNNGV. CDR3 bases: TGTGCCAGCAGCTTTCAGTCTTTAACCGGGGAGCTGTTTTTT. Residues: CASSFQSLTGELFF. The entire variable domain, with the rest obtained from reference TRBV11-2 and TRBJ2-2, is as follows: EAGVAQSPRYKIIEKRQSVAFWCNPISGHATLYWYQQILGQGPKLLIQFQNNGVVDDSQLPKDRFSAERLKGVDSTLKIQPAKLEDSAVYLCASSFQSLTGELFFGEGSRLTVL.

This clonotype has a count of ten or more. This beta chain was picked up by a library intended for alpha chains and is off target, so its count carries little meaning. CDR3 nucleotide sequence: TGCAGTGCTAGAGGAGCAACTAATGAAAAACTGTTTTTT. This sequence encodes CSARGATNEKLFF. The chain recombines TRBV20-1 with TRBJ1-4, with unresolved D. From germline, CDR1 is DFQATT and CDR2 SNEGSKA (reference sequence). This CDR3 contains 13 residues. Trimming took 1 base from V and 0 from J, leaving 3 bases between them.

This clonotype has a count of ten or more. A library prepared for alpha chains yielded this beta chain as an off-target read; its size is of little meaning. The V and J genes are TRBV19 and TRBJ2-7, with unresolved D. The CDR3 runs to 15 residues. V was shortened by 11 bases and J by 3 bases, with 23 bases between the two germline ends. Germline lookup yields CDR1 LNHDA and CDR2 SQIVND (reference sequence). CDR3 sequence reads: CALPPRLDGDYEQYF. The DNA of the CDR3 is TGTGCCCTCCCCCCGCGGCTAGATGGGGACTACGAGCAGTACTTC.

This clonotype was seen at least ten times. This beta chain lies outside the target of a library built for alpha chains; its clone size means little. The chain couples TRBV7-9 to TRBJ1-1; 7 nucleotides align to TRBD1. V dropped 5 bases and J dropped 0; count of bases not matched to a gene: 6. The CDR3 is made up of 15 amino acids. CDR1 and CDR2 from the germline V gene are SEHNR and FQNEAQ (reference sequence). CDR3: CASSTGALMNTEAFF. The CDR3 nucleotides are TGTGCCAGCAGCACAGGGGCCCTTATGAACACTGAAGCTTTCTTT.

On this clonotype: Found in a library prepared for alpha chains, this beta chain is an off-target read, and its abundance has little meaning. The V call is TRBV27, the J call TRBJ1-5; D possibly corresponds to TRBD1 (5 bases). Germline assignment: CDR1 MNHEY and CDR2 SMNVEV (reference sequence). V lost 8 bases to trimming and J lost 4 bases, with 15 bases between them. This CDR3 has 14 amino acids. CDR3 protein: CASGYGTANQPQHF. The DNA for the CDR3 is TGTGCCAGCGGATACGGGACCGCTAATCAGCCCCAGCATTTT.

This clonotype was found many times. Since the library was made to target alpha chains, this beta chain is a stray read and its abundance is not meaningful. This chain uses TRBV6-5 with TRBJ2-2; D tentatively reads TRBD1 or TRBD2 (6 bases each). This CDR3 region has 15 residues. V gave up 7 bases and J gave up 5 bases, with 17 bases separating them. Germline V gives CDR1 MNHEY, CDR2 SVGAGI. CDR3 sequence: CASTSWGAGTGELFF. The CDR3, as DNA: TGTGCCAGCACCTCCTGGGGGGCTGGGACCGGGGAGCTGTTTTTT.

To note about this clonotype: This beta chain slipped into a library made for alpha chains as a stray read, so its size is not meaningful. The chain recombines TRBV6-2 or TRBV6-3 with TRBJ1-2, with D maybe TRBD1 (6 bases). The germline V gene has CDR1 MNHEY and CDR2 SVGEGT. CDR3 length equals 13 residues. Trimming took 5 bases from V and 5 from J, leaving 12 bases between them. The DNA of the CDR3 is TGTGCCAGCAGTCACAGGGATAAATATGGCTACACCTTC. This encodes CASSHRDKYGYTF.

In this sample, this clonotype is medium-sized (0.01 to 0.1%). Within a library made for alpha chains, this beta chain is off target, and its count is uninformative. The rearrangement uses TRBV18 and TRBJ1-4, with 7 bases lining up with TRBD1. Germline V gene lookup returns CDR1 KGHSH and CDR2 LQKENI. After removal of 6 bases from V and 1 base from J, the junction contained 5 bases not matched to a gene. The CDR3 is 15 residues long. In nucleotides, the CDR3 is TGTGCCAGCTCCGGGGGACAGAAAACTAATGAAAAACTGTTTTTT. Its protein product is CASSGGQKTNEKLFF.

This clonotype was observed many times. Because this beta chain is a stray read in a library intended to capture alpha chains, its abundance should not be given much weight. V is TRBV20-1 and J is TRBJ1-2, with D possibly being TRBD1 (5 bases). Looked up from germline, CDR1 is DFQATT and CDR2 is SNEGSKA (reference sequence). V was trimmed by 0 bases and J by 4 bases, leaving 9 bases between them. The CDR3 is 13 amino acids. CDR3 loop: CSARDGDGYGYTF. In nucleotides, the CDR3 is TGCAGTGCTAGAGATGGGGACGGCTATGGCTACACCTTC.

This clonotype came up many times. As an off-target read in a library built for alpha chains, this beta chain has a frequency of little significance. The V call is TRBV2, the J call TRBJ2-7; 7 bases match TRBD1. The CDR3 is 15 amino acids. CDR1 and CDR2 from the germline V gene are SNHLY and FYNNEI. Germline trimming cut 5 bases from V and 0 bases from J; bases unmatched to any gene: 7. The CDR3 here is CASSTDRAYSYEQYF. The CDR3 DNA follows: TGTGCCAGCAGTACCGACAGGGCCTACTCCTACGAGCAGTACTTC.

This clonotype was counted only a few times. A library made for alpha chains picked up this beta chain off target, so its size means little. The chain is built from TRBV27 and TRBJ2-5; no clear D. Germline V gene data show CDR1 as MNHEY and CDR2 as SMNVEV (reference sequence). V dropped 3 bases and J dropped 3 bases, with 8 bases sitting between them. This CDR3 spans 13 amino acids. The CDR3 bases are TGTGCCAGCAGTTTCTTAGGCGAAGAGACCCAGTACTTC. This codes for CASSFLGEETQYF.

By proportion, this clonotype is medium-sized. This beta chain is a stray read from a library made for alpha chains; its abundance is not meaningful. The V and J genes are TRBV9 and TRBJ2-1; 14 nucleotides line up with TRBD2. Germline V gene data show CDR1 as SGDLS and CDR2 as YYNGEE. Unmatched junction bases numbered 9, after V lost 4 bases and J lost 6 bases. CDR3 length equals 17 residues. As DNA, the CDR3 is TGTGCCAGCAGCCGGCGGATCGGGACTAGCGGGAGCAATGAGCAGTTCTTC. Translation gives CASSRRIGTSGSNEQFF.